The sequence of this T cell receptor (beta chain) was determined in a study of blood T cell repertoires in COVID-19. The overall study: The United States, Italy and Spain provided the acute and convalescent COVID-19 samples. In each case, the material was cDNA or gDNA derived from T cells, B-cell-depleted T cells, or PBMCs.

The CDR3 totals 14 residues. V shed 5 bases and J shed 7 bases, with 20 bases lying between them. CDR1 and CDR2 from the germline V gene are GTSNPN and SVGIG (reference sequence). In this sample, this clone turned up a few times. How the authors handled the data: Amplifying reference gene primers gave estimates of nucleated cell counts. Clones were sequenced by immunoSEQ multiplex PCR, and TCRdb holds only the in-frame ones, with some missing. V and J calls and clone size are given by that table; D and trimming were obtained from the DNA. The table lists around 150,000 clones, about 81% of them singletons.

The sequenced sample was peripheral blood. The chain combines TRBV30 with TRBJ1-2; possible D gene TRBD1, 5 bases. This TCR derives from a human donor in a cohort sampled during active COVID-19. CDR3 amino acids: CAWGSGGIRGGYTF. The CDR3 bases are TGTGCCTGGGGATCCGGGGGTATTAGAGGTGGCTACACCTTC.